This TCR beta chain was retrieved from a study of cytomegalovirus exposure and HLA in healthy donors listed by TCRdb under 2017. Context from the whole study: In an earlier analysis of some 610 of the donors, around 290 Gb of sequence data and 117 million unique TCR beta sequences from about 190 million T cells were reported. An early release covering just under 650 HLA-typed donors comprised 250 to 350 gigabases of sequencing data and roughly 85 million unique TCR sequences. Of the approximately 400 genotyped donors, approximately 83% fell in the genetic ancestry cluster associated with self-reported Caucasian donors. The study aimed to test whether signatures of past pathogen exposure could be identified by cataloging public T cell receptors. The study used immunosequencing to profile the T cell repertoires of 600 to 850 subjects and linked those repertoires to cytomegalovirus serostatus. A separate validation cohort of approximately 120 different subjects was used in addition to the roughly 640-subject first cohort. To predict cytomegalovirus infection status, the study brought together high-throughput TCR immunosequencing, statistical association of individual TCRs with disease status, and machine learning. A later analysis re-analyzed previously published TCR beta repertoires from 600 to 850 donors and added high-resolution HLA genotyping to study TCR occurrence patterns. The later analysis used no new phenotypic data to find candidate immune exposures, relying instead on TCR beta sequences and their occurrence across donors. An earlier analysis of 587 of the donors applied high-throughput TCR beta sequencing to assess whether each TCR beta V gene segment acted as functional or pseudogenic. Donor age, sex, ethnicity and CMV serostatus were compiled together with the repertoire data. Genome-wide SNP genotypes for about 55% of the 666 donors were used in a later genetic analysis, which treated that subset as a discovery cohort. All discovery cohort repertoires had been generated using a single sequencing platform. Class I and class II HLA loci were covered by the typing at four-digit resolution. The number of donors typed differed by locus, with about 629-630 for A, B, C, DRB1 and DQB1, roughly 550 for DQA1, 600 to 610 for DPA1, and around 450 for DPB1. Roughly five DR-DQ haplotypes were handled as single units for association and clustering, since linkage in the cohort was strong. Across 398 genotyped donors of the cohort, an average of roughly 200,000 unique TCR beta nucleotide sequences per donor were sequenced, and approximately 17% of those sequences were non-productive.

This clone was recorded only once. This clone's antigen is unknown. Per-nucleotide qualities are absent, and no much larger clonotype sits a single base away. Library generation was performed with the immunoSEQ multiplex PCR assay. A mixture of 60 forward primers for TCR Vbeta segments and 13 reverse primers for TCR Jbeta segments was used in the multiplex PCR. A multiplex PCR assay on genomic DNA amplified the CDR3 region of rearranged TCR beta genes. The Illumina HiSeq System was used to sequence the amplified TCR beta libraries as 87-base-pair reads. The authors' analysis ran thus. A later analysis counted approximately 76 million unique TCR beta chains across the 670 or so repertoires, and roughly 11 million of these chains were shared by at least two donors. Raw reads were error-corrected and collapsed into unique sequences with a nearest-neighbor algorithm that merged closely related sequences to remove PCR and sequencing errors. To assign V, D and J gene segments, CDR3 sequences were aligned to IMGT reference sequences. For a sequence to be retained, a match of at least six nucleotides to both a V gene segment and a J gene segment was required. A rearrangement was called productive if the CDR3 had no stop codons and remained in frame with V and J, and every other rearrangement was called non-productive. Following IMGT convention, CDR3 was defined as the stretch from the second conserved V-encoded cysteine up to the conserved J-encoded phenylalanine. The earlier analysis of 450 to 750 of the donors excluded any sequence lacking an unambiguous match to a single V gene segment. An earlier analysis of 587 of the donors classified V segments as functional when productive rearrangements were above 56.7% and as segregating when the standard deviation between donors was above 5%. A statistical classification framework was built to diagnose cytomegalovirus status from the catalog of TCR beta chain sequences. In a later analysis, TCR nucleotide sequences were compared against IMGT/GENE-DB human TR gene sequences so that V and J genes could be assigned. In a later analysis, CDR3 sequences and most-parsimonious VDJ recombination scenarios were assigned using the TCRdist pipeline. In a later analysis, each TCR beta chain was defined by its CDR3 amino acid sequence together with its V-gene family, and reads lacking a unique V-gene family were excluded. In a later analysis, nearly 600 highly shared, low-generation-probability nucleotide sequences were removed to address suspected cross-contamination and a sequencing artifact. A later analysis calculated a clonal expansion index for each public chain from normalized within-repertoire ranks of inferred template counts. In a later analysis, generation probabilities were computed using a VDJ recombination model fitted to out-of-frame rearrangements, and the results were checked against IGoR. In a later analysis, TCR-TCR, TCR-HLA and TCR-CMV co-occurrence was scored with hypergeometric tests, and a repertoire-size bias correction was applied to TCR pairs. To estimate false discovery rates, a later analysis permuted the HLA or CMV assignments 20 times. In a later analysis, co-occurring TCRs were grouped using DBSCAN, with TCRdist sequence similarity added in when clustering inside HLA-allele-positive subsets. Repertoires with fewer than 30,000 or more than 120,000 public chains were left out of co-occurrence clustering, as were about five repertoires with anomalous nucleotide sharing. Entries here come from immuneACCESS through TCRdb and include only in-frame sequences with V and J called. Some clones fail to appear in such tables; in the studies checked, an unresolved V gene covers under half of the shortfall, and the cause of the remainder is unknown. That table gives V, J and clone size, and the DNA gave D and trimming. Present in this sample are 200,000 to 250,000 clones, roughly 84% of which were seen just once. Of the sample, 1.3% is held by the ten largest clones.

V drops 8 bases and J drops 3 bases, leaving 8 bases in between. The CDR3 contains 11 residues, cysteine and phenylalanine counted. Solely the CDR3 DNA is kept, with 33 bases framed from the first base. Per the germline V gene, MNHNS is the CDR1 and SASEGT is the CDR2. Results the study describes overall, beyond this receptor: A later analysis reported that several top co-occurrence clusters appeared linked to parvovirus B19, influenza, CMV and Epstein-Barr virus. Across donors, most TCR sequences were observed very rarely, whereas some public TCRs were present in many individuals. Some IMGT-functional V segments, including TRBV6-2 and TRBV6-3, could not be told apart with the 87-base-pair reads, so those segments were excluded. A later analysis found that most CMV-associated TCR beta chains appeared HLA-restricted, with HLA associations seemingly driven largely by CMV exposure. In an earlier analysis of about 550 of the donors, most TCR beta V segments were observed in productive rearrangements about 87% or about 30% of the time, broadly matching IMGT annotations. Correlated functional status among segregating V segments might be attributable to linkage disequilibrium, but an unknown experimental factor could not be ruled out. Because HLA typing was missing for some donors at each locus, association tests included only the typed subset. In this cohort, only TCR beta chains were sequenced, and detectable features were limited by the absence of alpha or paired-chain data. The study gave a list of about 150 TCR beta chains associated with cytomegalovirus. A later genetic analysis reported fewer N-insertions in productive TCRs among donors in an Asian-associated ancestry cluster than the approximately 700-donor mean. Compared with equally common non-associated chains, HLA-associated TCR beta chains in a later analysis were more clonally expanded and had lower generation probabilities. A later genetic analysis associated a missense DCLRE1C variant with V-gene and J-gene trimming of TCR beta chains, and an independent cohort replicated the association. A few of the identified cytomegalovirus-associated TCR beta chains were confirmed in vitro to be specific for cytomegalovirus antigens. At a false discovery rate of 0.05, a later analysis linked 15,000 to 20,000 TCR beta sequences to specific HLA alleles. The presence/absence analyses assumed that sequencing depth was roughly uniform across donors, and that assumption may not be true. The classifier was reported to diagnose cytomegalovirus status with high specificity and sensitivity in both the original and validation cohorts. It was suggested by the authors that the approach could potentially be generalized to other disease states and immunological phenotypes. A further reported finding was that TCR beta sequences accurately predicted the HLA-A and HLA-B alleles for most subjects in the first cohort. The earlier analysis of approximately 590 of the donors excluded roughly 17 rarely observed V segments, including chromosome 9 orphons, because counts were too low. Immune exposure information for the cohort was limited to CMV serostatus. Assigning TCR associations to individual alleles was difficult when HLA alleles, especially DR and DQ, strongly co-occurred. The sequencing pipeline was judged likely to have produced a cluster of highly shared sequence variants as a technical artifact. A later analysis found that TCR association rates varied across HLA loci, with DRB1 alleles showing the most associated TCRs and HLA-C alleles the fewest.

In total, 666 healthy bone marrow donors made up the cohort. All cohort members were sampled while nominally healthy, although unrecorded immune exposures were likely present. CMV serostatus was recorded as positive for roughly 300 and negative for about half of the 666 cohort members, whereas no CMV serostatus was recorded for the donor in question. Each donor provided a peripheral blood sample, and peripheral blood mononuclear cells were used for TCR beta sequencing. Genomic DNA extraction from the blood cell samples was performed with the Qiagen DNeasy Blood Extraction Kit. The V and J segments used are TRBV6-1 and TRBJ2-7; there is no confident call for the D gene. The sample consisted of PBMCs. This sequence was found in a human donor in good health. The base sequence is TGTGCCAGCTTTTGGCTCTACGAGCAGTACTTC. Its translation reads: CASFWLYEQYF.